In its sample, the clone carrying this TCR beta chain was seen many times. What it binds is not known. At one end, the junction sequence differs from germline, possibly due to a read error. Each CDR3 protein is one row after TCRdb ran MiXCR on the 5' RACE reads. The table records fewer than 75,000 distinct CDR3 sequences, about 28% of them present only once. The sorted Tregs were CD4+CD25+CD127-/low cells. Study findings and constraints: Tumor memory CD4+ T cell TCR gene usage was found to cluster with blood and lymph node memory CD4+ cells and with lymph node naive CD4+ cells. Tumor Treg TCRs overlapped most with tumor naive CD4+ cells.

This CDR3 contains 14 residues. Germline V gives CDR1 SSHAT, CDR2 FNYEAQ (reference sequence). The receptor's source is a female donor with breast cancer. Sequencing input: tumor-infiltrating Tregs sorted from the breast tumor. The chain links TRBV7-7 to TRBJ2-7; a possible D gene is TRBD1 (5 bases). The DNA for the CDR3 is TGTGCTAGCAGCTTAGGGGTGTGGGACTACGAGCAGTACTTC. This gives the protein CASSLGVWDYEQYF.